These 4 T cell receptor beta chains originate from one sample sequenced in a study of Ad26.COV2.S vaccination and SARS-CoV-2 variants. The treatment: around 19 received Ad26.COV2.S at low or high dose, single or two shots; roughly five received placebo; per-sample allocation not given. Samples analyzed were those drawn on day 63 after the first vaccine or placebo injection. Sequencing was performed with immunoSEQ multiplex PCR; in TCRdb, only in-frame clones are kept and a portion is missing. The table records over 200,000 clones, roughly 90% of them present only once. Specimen: peripheral blood, collected in a trial of Ad26.COV2.S vaccine versus placebo. The receptors derive from a person between 18 and 65 years old who received the Ad26.COV2.S COVID-19 vaccine or a placebo.

The chain couples TRBV7-2 to TRBJ2-1, with 11 bases that match TRBD2. The junction had 3 bases not matched to a gene; V was cut back by 0 bases and J by 2 bases. The CDR3 loop spans 17 amino acids. Germline values: CDR1 SGHTA, CDR2 FQGNSA. This chain's CDR3 is CASSLALAGGPYNEQFF. In DNA, the CDR3 is TGTGCCAGCAGCTTAGCCTTAGCGGGAGGGCCCTACAATGAGCAGTTCTTC. The full variable domain, in which reference TRBV7-2 and TRBJ2-1 provide the parts outside the CDR3, is GAGVSQSPSNKVTEKGKDVELRCDPISGHTALYWYRQSLGQGLEFLIYFQGNSAPDKSGLPSDRFSAERTGGSVSTLTIQRTQQEDSAVYLCASSLALAGGPYNEQFFGPGTRLTVL.

The chain couples TRBV3-1 (or the pseudogene TRBV3-2) to TRBJ2-7, with a weak D call TRBD1 (5 bases). V gave up 0 bases and J gave up 5 bases, with 23 bases separating them. The CDR3 has 18 amino acids. Germline V gene sequence: CDR1 LGHDT, CDR2 YNNKEL (reference sequence). CDR3 bases: TGTGCCAGCAGCCAAGATATGGGCTTTATAGGCAGGGAACACGAGCAGTACTTC. This translates into CASSQDMGFIGREHEQYF.

The chain combines TRBV28 with TRBJ2-7, with D perhaps matching TRBD2 (6 bases). CDR1 and CDR2 from the germline V gene are MDHEN and SYDVKM. The CDR3 contains 13 residues. The ends were cut back, 3 bases at V and 1 base at J, with 7 bases in the middle. The CDR3 DNA sequence: TGTGCCAGCAGTTTCCTAGCGTCCTACGAGCAGTACTTC. Amino acids: CASSFLASYEQYF.

The chain employs TRBV9 and TRBJ2-3, with 7 bases matching TRBD2. Trimming took 0 bases from V and 3 from J; bases not matched to a gene: 4. The CDR3 sequence is 15 residues long. Germline V lookup: CDR1 SGDLS, CDR2 YYNGEE. The CDR3 protein is CASSVEQRETDTQYF. CDR3 nucleotide sequence: TGTGCCAGCAGCGTAGAACAGCGGGAAACAGATACGCAGTATTTT.